The TCR beta chain under discussion was sequenced for a study of CD8 T cells in ankylosing spondylitis. Ten or more counts support this clonotype. Its target is not known. TCRdb reprocessed the 5' RACE reads via MiXCR and lists one record per CDR3 protein. The table has roughly 230,000 distinct CDR3 sequences, about 20% seen once. Overall study findings and caveats: Apparently characteristic of ankylosing spondylitis blood was a TCR beta motif (under ten highly homologous variants).

In germline, CDR1 is DFQATT, CDR2 SNEGSKA (reference sequence). Trimming cost V 6 bases and J 2 bases; bases outside gene matches: 7. The CDR3 totals 14 residues. Sequenced input: blood, either unsorted or a sorted T cell fraction (not recorded which). This sequence originates from a male donor with ankylosing spondylitis or in good health (not recorded which). This chain uses TRBV20-1 with TRBJ2-7, with 10 positions matching TRBD2. CDR3 DNA sequence: TGCAGTGCAGAAAGACTAGCGGGCGCCTACGAGCAGTACTTC. This encodes CSAERLAGAYEQYF.